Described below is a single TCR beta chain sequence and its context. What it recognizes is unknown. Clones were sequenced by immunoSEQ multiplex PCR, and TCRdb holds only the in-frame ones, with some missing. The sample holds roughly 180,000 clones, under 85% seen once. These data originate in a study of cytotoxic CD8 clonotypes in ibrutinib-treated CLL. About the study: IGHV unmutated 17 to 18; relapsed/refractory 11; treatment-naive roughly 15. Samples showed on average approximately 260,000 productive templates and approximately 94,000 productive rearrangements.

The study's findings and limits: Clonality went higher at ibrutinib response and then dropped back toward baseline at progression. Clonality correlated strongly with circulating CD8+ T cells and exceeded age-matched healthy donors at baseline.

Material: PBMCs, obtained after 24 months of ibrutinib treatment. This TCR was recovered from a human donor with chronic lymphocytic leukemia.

The CDR3 loop reads CASMIGGMNTEAFF. The DNA for the CDR3 is TGTGCCAGCATGATAGGGGGAATGAACACTGAAGCTTTCTTT. The chain is built from TRBV6-5 and TRBJ1-1, with D perhaps TRBD1 (6 bases). CDR1 is MNHEY and CDR2 is SVGAGI in the germline V gene. Trimming removed 7 bases from V and 0 bases from J, with 12 bases in between. This CDR3 comprises 14 residues.